The rows below give T cell receptor beta chains drawn from one sample of a study of CD8 T cells in ankylosing spondylitis. One entry per CDR3 protein results from TCRdb running MiXCR on the 5' RACE reads. The sample shows about 120,000 distinct CDR3 sequences, around 15% of them seen only once. Source material: blood, either unsorted or a sorted T cell fraction (not recorded which). The origin of the receptors is a female donor with ankylosing spondylitis or in good health (not recorded which). CDR3s include the opening cysteine and the closing phenylalanine or tryptophan. The order of the fields is D gene, V gene, clone size, J gene, CDR3 DNA, CDR3 protein. D genes are given only for firm matches. Some rows have no size entry. The others give once, few or many, or a class for an expanded clone.

>TRBD1|TRBV10-3|.|TRBJ2-3
TGTGCCATCAGCACAGGGACAGGGGCCACAGATACGCAGTATTTT
CAISTGTGATDTQYF
>.|TRBV2|.|TRBJ1-2
TGTGCCAGCAGTGAAGAGGGCAGGGGAAGGGGCTACACCTTC
CASSEEGRGRGYTF
>.|TRBV20-1|many|TRBJ1-5
TGCAGTGCCGGGGTGTTAATGAGCAATCAGCCCCAGCATTTT
CSAGVLMSNQPQHF
>.|TRBV20-1|.|TRBJ2-3
TGCAGTGCTACTCGACTGGGAACCAGCACAGATACGCAGTATTTT
CSATRLGTSTDTQYF
>TRBD1|TRBV20-1|many|TRBJ1-5
TGCAGTGCTAGCATGACACAGGGGAATCAGCCCCAGCATTTT
CSASMTQGNQPQHF
>.|TRBV15|many|TRBJ2-4
TGTGCCACCAGCAGCGCCCCGATAGCCAAAAACATTCAGTACTTC
CATSSAPIAKNIQYF
>.|TRBV5-1|many|TRBJ2-2
TGCGCCAGCAGCTTGGCGGGAGCGGGCACCGGGGAGCTGTTTTTT
CASSLAGAGTGELFF
>TRBD1|TRBV7-9|.|TRBJ1-5
TGTGCCTTCACTTTTTCCGGGACAGAACTTCAGCCCCAGCATTTT
CAFTFSGTELQPQHF
>TRBD2|TRBV7-2|many|TRBJ2-5
TGTGCCAGCAGAACTAGCGAGGAGACCCAGTACTTC
CASRTSEETQYF
>.|TRBV12-3/TRBV12-4|many|TRBJ2-1
TGTGCCAGCAGTTTAGAAGGGGGGGGACTTTCCTACAATGAGCAGTTCTTC
CASSLEGGGLSYNEQFF
>.|TRBV10-3|many|TRBJ1-1
TGTGCCATCAATATAGGCGGGGCGGGGACTGAAGCTTTCTTT
CAINIGGAGTEAFF
>TRBD2|TRBV29-1|many|TRBJ2-1
TGCAGCGTCAAGGGGACTAGCGGTGCCTACAATGAGCAGTTCTTC
CSVKGTSGAYNEQFF
>TRBD2|TRBV4-1|many|TRBJ2-5
TGCGCCAGCAGCCAAGGGGCGGGACTAGCGGGAGAGGGGACCCAGTACTTC
CASSQGAGLAGEGTQYF
>.|TRBV12-3/TRBV12-4|many|TRBJ2-5
TGTGCCAGCAGGGCCGCAGGTGGTAAGGAGACCCAGTACTTC
CASRAAGGKETQYF
>.|TRBV5-1|many|TRBJ1-1
TGCGCCAGCAGCGCTCCCGGGAGAAACACTGAAGCTTTCTTT
CASSAPGRNTEAFF
>.|TRBV20-1|few|TRBJ1-2
TGCAGTGCTAGATCGGACGGAAACTATGGCTACACCTTC
CSARSDGNYGYTF
>.|TRBV9|few|TRBJ1-1
TGTGCCAGCAGCGTAGAAGGAGGGATCACTGAAGCTTTCTTT
CASSVEGGITEAFF
>.|TRBV6-5|few|TRBJ1-5
TGTGCCAGCGGGCCAGGGGACTATAGCAATCAGCCCCAGCATTTT
CASGPGDYSNQPQHF
>.|TRBV12-3/TRBV12-4|few|TRBJ2-2
TGTGCCAGCAGTTTCCAGGGACAGAACACCGGGGAGCTGTTTTTT
CASSFQGQNTGELFF
>TRBD2|TRBV27|.|TRBJ2-7
TGTGCCAGCACCTCAGGGTCTAGCGGGGCCTACGAGCAGTACTTC
CASTSGSSGAYEQYF
>.|TRBV5-1|many|TRBJ2-7
TGCGCCAGCAGCTTGGCCCCAGAAACATCCTACGAGCAGTACTTC
CASSLAPETSYEQYF
>TRBD1|TRBV6-5|many|TRBJ2-5
TGTGCCAGCAGTTACCGTCCCGGGACAGGGCAAGAGACCCAGTACTTC
CASSYRPGTGQETQYF
>.|TRBV7-6|.|TRBJ2-1
TGTGCCAGCAGCTTAATGCAGGGTGCGAGGAATGAGCAGTTCTTC
CASSLMQGARNEQFF
>.|TRBV5-1|.|TRBJ1-6
TGCGCCAGCAGCTTGGACGGGTTGGACAATTCACCCCTCCACTTT
CASSLDGLDNSPLHF
>.|TRBV27|.|TRBJ1-4
TGTGCCAGCGGTCACGGGCGTCCTAATGAAAAACTGTTTTTT
CASGHGRPNEKLFF
>TRBD2|TRBV6-5|many|TRBJ2-5
TGTGCCAGCAGTTACTCTGTTAGCGGGGCAGAGACCCAGTACTTC
CASSYSVSGAETQYF
>.|TRBV5-1|few|TRBJ2-5
TGCGCCAGCAGCTTGGCGGACGCACCACAAGAGACCCAGTACTTC
CASSLADAPQETQYF
>.|TRBV12-3/TRBV12-4|once|TRBJ2-5
TGTGCCAGCAATCCACGGACAGACCAAGAGACCCAGTACTTC
CASNPRTDQETQYF
>TRBD1|TRBV5-1|many|TRBJ1-6
TGCGCCAGCAGCTTGGAAGGGACAGCTAATTCACCCCTCCACTTT
CASSLEGTANSPLHF
>.|TRBV5-6|.|TRBJ1-6
TGTGCCAGCAGCTTGGCTGACAGAACACCCCTCCACTTT
CASSLADRTPLHF
>.|TRBV27|.|TRBJ2-1
TGTGCCAGCAGTTTACTAGAGGGCCCGCTGGGCAATGAGCAGTTCTTC
CASSLLEGPLGNEQFF
>.|TRBV5-1|many|TRBJ2-3
TGCGCCAGCAGCTTCGCAACAGATACGCAGTATTTT
CASSFATDTQYF
>.|TRBV7-9|many|TRBJ1-4
TGTGCCAGCAGCTATACCGGGGGGAATGAAAAACTGTTTTTT
CASSYTGGNEKLFF
>.|TRBV12-3/TRBV12-4|many|TRBJ2-4
TGTGCCAGCAGTTTAACCGGTCTAGCCAAAAACATTCAGTACTTC
CASSLTGLAKNIQYF
>.|TRBV11-2|few|TRBJ2-5
TGTGCCAGCAGCTTAGAGTGGCGAAAGACCCAGTACTTC
CASSLEWRKTQYF
>TRBD1|TRBV2|.|TRBJ1-5
TGTGCCAGCACCGACAGGGTATACAATCAGCCCCAGCATTTT
CASTDRVYNQPQHF
>TRBD1|TRBV28|few|TRBJ2-2
TGTGCAACAATCAAGGGACAGGGGATCGGGGAGTCCGGGGAGCTGTTTTTT
CATIKGQGIGESGELFF
>.|TRBV20-1|.|TRBJ2-6
TGCAGTGCTAGAGAGGCGTCTGGGGCCAACGGCCTGACTTTC
CSAREASGANGLTF
>.|TRBV5-1|many|TRBJ2-7
TGCGCCAGCATGAGCGCCATAGATACCTACGAGCAGTACTTC
CASMSAIDTYEQYF
>TRBD2|TRBV5-1|many|TRBJ2-5
TGCGCCAGCAGCTTGGGGACTAGCGGGGCCGGATCCGAAGAGACCCAGTACTTC
CASSLGTSGAGSEETQYF
>.|TRBV6-1|few|TRBJ2-1
TGTGCCAGCAGTGGGCCTAAGCGGAATGAGCAGTTCTTC
CASSGPKRNEQFF
>TRBD2|TRBV12-3/TRBV12-4|.|TRBJ2-1
TGTGCCAGCATACCGGGACTAGCGATGAATGAGCAGTTCTTC
CASIPGLAMNEQFF
>TRBD1|TRBV5-4|few|TRBJ1-1
TGTGCCAGCAGCCATGGACAGGGGCCGAACACTGAAGCTTTCTTT
CASSHGQGPNTEAFF
>.|TRBV6-2/TRBV6-3|once|TRBJ2-3
TGTGCCAGCAGTTACGGCACGGACTGGTCTAGAACTATAGTGGGTGGCCCAGATACGCAGTATTTT
CASSYGTDWSRTIVGGPDTQYF
>.|TRBV20-1|many|TRBJ2-2
TGCAGTGCTAGAGGCCCAGGGTGGTTCAACGGGGAGCTGTTTTTT
CSARGPGWFNGELFF
>TRBD2|TRBV5-1|.|TRBJ2-3
TGCGCCAGCAGCTTGGCCGCTAGCGGGACTACAGATACGCAGTATTTT
CASSLAASGTTDTQYF
>.|TRBV5-1|few|TRBJ2-5
TGCGCCAGCAGCGAGACTCCATGGATCCAAGAGACCCAGTACTTC
CASSETPWIQETQYF
>TRBD2|TRBV19|.|TRBJ2-3
TGTGCCAGTAGCCACGATCGGCTAGCGGGGACAGATACGCAGTATTTT
CASSHDRLAGTDTQYF
>TRBD2|TRBV30|.|TRBJ2-5
TGTGCCTGGAGTGGGGGGGGAGAGACCCAGTACTTC
CAWSGGGETQYF
>.|TRBV20-1|many|TRBJ2-7
TGCAGTGCTAGACCGGACCTCAGCTCCTACGAGCAGTACTTC
CSARPDLSSYEQYF
>.|TRBV10-3|few|TRBJ2-7
TGTGCCATCAGCCGGGACGCATCCTACGAGCAGTACTTC
CAISRDASYEQYF
>.|TRBV5-4|many|TRBJ2-7
TGTGCCAGCAGCCCGAGGGGTGGAAGCACCTACGAGCAGTACTTC
CASSPRGGSTYEQYF
>TRBD1|TRBV12-3/TRBV12-4|few|TRBJ2-1
TGTGCCAGCAGTCCTGACAGGGTAGGTAATGAGCAGTTCTTC
CASSPDRVGNEQFF
>.|TRBV5-1|.|TRBJ2-2
TGCGCCAGCAGTTTCCGGGACACCCACACCGGGGAGCTGTTTTTT
CASSFRDTHTGELFF
>.|TRBV24-1|many|TRBJ1-2
TGTGCCACCAGTGATTTGTCGCAGATGAATGGCTACACCTTC
CATSDLSQMNGYTF
>TRBD1|TRBV5-1|many|TRBJ2-4
TGCGCCAGCAGCGGGGGGACAGGGAACATTCAGTACTTC
CASSGGTGNIQYF
>TRBD1|TRBV19|.|TRBJ2-3
TGTGCCAGTAGCGACAGGGGATACACAGATACGCAGTATTTT
CASSDRGYTDTQYF
>.|TRBV5-1|many|TRBJ2-7
TGCGCCAGCAGCTTGGTATCAGGTTACGAGCAGTACTTC
CASSLVSGYEQYF
>.|TRBV12-3/TRBV12-4|many|TRBJ1-3
TGTGCCAGCAGCCAAGACTCTGGAAACACCATATATTTT
CASSQDSGNTIYF